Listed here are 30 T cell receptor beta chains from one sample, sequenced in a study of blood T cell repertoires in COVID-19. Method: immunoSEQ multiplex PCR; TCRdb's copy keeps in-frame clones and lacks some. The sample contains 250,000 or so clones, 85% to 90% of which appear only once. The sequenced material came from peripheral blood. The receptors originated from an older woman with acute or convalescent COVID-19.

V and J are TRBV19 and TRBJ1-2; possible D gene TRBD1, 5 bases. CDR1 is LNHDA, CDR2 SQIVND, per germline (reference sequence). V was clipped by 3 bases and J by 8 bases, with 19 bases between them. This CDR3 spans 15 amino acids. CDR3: CASSIFDSLKGGYTF. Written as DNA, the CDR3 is TGTGCCAGTAGTATCTTCGACAGTCTAAAGGGAGGCTACACCTTC.

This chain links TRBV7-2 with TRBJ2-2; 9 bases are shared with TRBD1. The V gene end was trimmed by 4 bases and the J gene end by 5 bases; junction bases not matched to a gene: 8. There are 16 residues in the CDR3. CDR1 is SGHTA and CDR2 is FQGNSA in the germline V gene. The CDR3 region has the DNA TGTGCCAGCAGCTCAAGTGGGACAGGGTGGACCGGGGAGCTGTTTTTT. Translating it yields CASSSSGTGWTGELFF.

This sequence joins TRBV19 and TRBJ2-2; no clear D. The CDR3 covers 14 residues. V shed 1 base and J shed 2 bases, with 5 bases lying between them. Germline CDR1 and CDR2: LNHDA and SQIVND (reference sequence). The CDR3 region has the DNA TGTGCCAGTAGTATAGTGGCCAACACCGGGGAGCTGTTTTTT. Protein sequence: CASSIVANTGELFF.

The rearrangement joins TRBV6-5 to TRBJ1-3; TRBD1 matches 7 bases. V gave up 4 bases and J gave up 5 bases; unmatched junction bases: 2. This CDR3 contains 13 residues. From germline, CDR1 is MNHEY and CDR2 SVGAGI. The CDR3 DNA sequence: TGTGCCAGCAGTTCGACAGGGAGAAACACCATATATTTT. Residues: CASSSTGRNTIYF.

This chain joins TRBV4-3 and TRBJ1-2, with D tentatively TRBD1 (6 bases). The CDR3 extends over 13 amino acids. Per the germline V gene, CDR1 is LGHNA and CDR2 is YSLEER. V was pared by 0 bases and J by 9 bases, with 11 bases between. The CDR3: CASSQDRGPRYTF. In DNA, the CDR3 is TGCGCCAGCAGCCAAGACAGGGGTCCGCGCTACACCTTC.

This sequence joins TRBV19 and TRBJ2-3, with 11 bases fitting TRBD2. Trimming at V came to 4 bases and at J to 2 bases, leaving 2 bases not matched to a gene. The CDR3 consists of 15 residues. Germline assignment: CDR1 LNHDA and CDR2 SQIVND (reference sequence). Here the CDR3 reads CASSRGLADTDTQYF. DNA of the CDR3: TGTGCCAGTAGTAGGGGACTAGCGGACACAGATACGCAGTATTTT. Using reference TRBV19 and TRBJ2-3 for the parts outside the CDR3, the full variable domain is DGGITQSPKYLFRKEGQNVTLSCEQNLNHDAMYWYRQDPGQGLRLIYYSQIVNDFQKGDIAEGYSVSREKKESFPLTVTSAQKNPTAFYLCASSRGLADTDTQYFGPGTRLTVL.

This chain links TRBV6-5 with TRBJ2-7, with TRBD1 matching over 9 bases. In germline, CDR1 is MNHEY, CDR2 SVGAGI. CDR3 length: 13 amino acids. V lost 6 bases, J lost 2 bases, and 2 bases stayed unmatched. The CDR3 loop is CASRRQGAYEQYF. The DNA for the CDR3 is TGTGCCAGCAGACGACAGGGGGCCTACGAGCAGTACTTC.

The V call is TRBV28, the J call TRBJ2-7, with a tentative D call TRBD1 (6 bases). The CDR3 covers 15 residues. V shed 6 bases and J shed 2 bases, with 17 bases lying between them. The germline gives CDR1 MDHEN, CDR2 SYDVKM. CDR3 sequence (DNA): TGTGCCAGCAGCTATCTTAGCAGGGGCCCCTACGAGCAGTACTTC. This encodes CASSYLSRGPYEQYF.

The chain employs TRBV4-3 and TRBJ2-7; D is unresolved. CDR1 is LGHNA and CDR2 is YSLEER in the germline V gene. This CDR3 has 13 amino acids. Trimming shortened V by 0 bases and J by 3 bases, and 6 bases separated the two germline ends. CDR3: CASSQDPNYEQYF. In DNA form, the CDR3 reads TGCGCCAGCAGCCAAGATCCTAACTACGAGCAGTACTTC.

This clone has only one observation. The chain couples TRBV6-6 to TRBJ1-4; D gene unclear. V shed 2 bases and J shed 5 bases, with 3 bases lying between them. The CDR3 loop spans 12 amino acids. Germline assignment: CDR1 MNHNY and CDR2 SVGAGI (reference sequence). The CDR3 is CASSYGNEKLFF. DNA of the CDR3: TGTGCCAGCAGTTACGGCAATGAAAAACTGTTTTTT.

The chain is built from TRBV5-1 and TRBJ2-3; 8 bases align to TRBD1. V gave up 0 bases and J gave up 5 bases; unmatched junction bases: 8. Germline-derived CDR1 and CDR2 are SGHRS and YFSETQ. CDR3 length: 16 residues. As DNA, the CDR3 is TGCGCCAGCAGCTTGGCCGGCAGGGGGCGAGGAGATACGCAGTATTTT. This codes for CASSLAGRGRGDTQYF.

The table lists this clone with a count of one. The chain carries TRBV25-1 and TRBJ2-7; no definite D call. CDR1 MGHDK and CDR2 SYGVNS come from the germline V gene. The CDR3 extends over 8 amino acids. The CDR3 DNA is TGTGCCAGCAGTGAAGGCCAAGTC. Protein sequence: CASSEGQV.

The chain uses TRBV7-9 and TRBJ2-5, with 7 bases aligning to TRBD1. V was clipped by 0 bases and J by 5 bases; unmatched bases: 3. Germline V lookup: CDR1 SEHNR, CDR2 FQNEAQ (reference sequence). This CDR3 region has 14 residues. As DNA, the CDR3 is TGTGCCAGCAGCTTAGCAGGGGGCCTCGAGACCCAGTACTTC. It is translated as CASSLAGGLETQYF.

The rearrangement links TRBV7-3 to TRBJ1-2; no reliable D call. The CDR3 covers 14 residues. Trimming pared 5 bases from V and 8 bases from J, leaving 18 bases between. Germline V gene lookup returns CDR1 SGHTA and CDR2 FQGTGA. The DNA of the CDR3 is TGTGCCAGCAGCCCCGGGGAGGGCCCCGAAGGCTACACCTTC. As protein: CASSPGEGPEGYTF.

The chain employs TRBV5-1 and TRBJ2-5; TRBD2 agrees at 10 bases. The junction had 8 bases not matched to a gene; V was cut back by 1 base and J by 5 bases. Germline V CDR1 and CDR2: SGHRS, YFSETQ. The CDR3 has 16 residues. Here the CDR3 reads CASSLYLAGAGETQYF. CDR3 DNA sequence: TGCGCCAGCAGCTTGTATCTAGCGGGGGCGGGGGAGACCCAGTACTTC.

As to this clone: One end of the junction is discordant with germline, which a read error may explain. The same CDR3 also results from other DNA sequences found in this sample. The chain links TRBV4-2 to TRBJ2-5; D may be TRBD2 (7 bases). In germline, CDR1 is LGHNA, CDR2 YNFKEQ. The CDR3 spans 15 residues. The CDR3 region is CASSQDWGGRGTQYF. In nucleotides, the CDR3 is TGTGCCAGTAGCCAAGATTGGGGGGGCCGTGGGACCCAGTACTTC.

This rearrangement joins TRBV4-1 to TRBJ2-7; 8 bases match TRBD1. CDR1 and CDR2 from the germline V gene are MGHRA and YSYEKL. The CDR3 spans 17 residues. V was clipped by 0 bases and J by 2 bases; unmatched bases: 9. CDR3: CASSQDLPGGGTYEQYF. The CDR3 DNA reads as TGCGCCAGCAGCCAAGATCTCCCAGGGGGCGGAACCTACGAGCAGTACTTC.

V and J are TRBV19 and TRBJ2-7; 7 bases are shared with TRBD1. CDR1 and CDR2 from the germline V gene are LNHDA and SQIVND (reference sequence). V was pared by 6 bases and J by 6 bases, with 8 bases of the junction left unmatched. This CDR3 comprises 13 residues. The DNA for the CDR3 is TGTGCCAGTAGCTCGACAGGGACGGCCGAGCAGTACTTC. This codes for CASSSTGTAEQYF.

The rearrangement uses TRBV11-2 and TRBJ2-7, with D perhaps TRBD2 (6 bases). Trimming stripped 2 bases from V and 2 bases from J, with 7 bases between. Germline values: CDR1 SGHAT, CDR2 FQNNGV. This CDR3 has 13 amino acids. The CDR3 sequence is CASSLWTTYEQYF. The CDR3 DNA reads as TGTGCCAGCAGCTTATGGACTACCTACGAGCAGTACTTC.

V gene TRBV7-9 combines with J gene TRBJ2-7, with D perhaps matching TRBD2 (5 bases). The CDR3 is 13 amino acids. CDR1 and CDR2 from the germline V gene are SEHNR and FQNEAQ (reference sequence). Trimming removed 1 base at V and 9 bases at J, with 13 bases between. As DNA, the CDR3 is TGTGCCAGCAGCTTAGAGGCGGGCTTCGGGCAGTACTTC. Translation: CASSLEAGFGQYF.

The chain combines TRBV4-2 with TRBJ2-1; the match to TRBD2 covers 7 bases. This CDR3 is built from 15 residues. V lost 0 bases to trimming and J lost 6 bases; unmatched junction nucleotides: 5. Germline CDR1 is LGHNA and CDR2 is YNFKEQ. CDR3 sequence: CASSQDYLAVNEQFF. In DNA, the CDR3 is TGTGCCAGCAGCCAAGATTATCTAGCGGTCAATGAGCAGTTCTTC.

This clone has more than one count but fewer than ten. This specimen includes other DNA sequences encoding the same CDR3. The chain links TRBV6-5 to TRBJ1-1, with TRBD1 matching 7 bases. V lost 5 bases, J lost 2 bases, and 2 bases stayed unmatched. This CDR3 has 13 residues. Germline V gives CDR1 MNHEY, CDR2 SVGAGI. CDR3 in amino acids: CASSRQGNTEAFF. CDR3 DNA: TGTGCCAGCAGTCGACAGGGAAACACTGAAGCTTTCTTT.

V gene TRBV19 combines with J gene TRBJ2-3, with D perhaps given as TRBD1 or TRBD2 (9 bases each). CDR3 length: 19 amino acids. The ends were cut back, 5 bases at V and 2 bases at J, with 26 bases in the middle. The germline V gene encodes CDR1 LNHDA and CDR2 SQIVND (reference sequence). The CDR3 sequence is CASSLGQGMLAGVTDTQYF. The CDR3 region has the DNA TGTGCCAGTAGTCTCGGACAGGGGATGTTAGCGGGAGTCACAGATACGCAGTATTTT.

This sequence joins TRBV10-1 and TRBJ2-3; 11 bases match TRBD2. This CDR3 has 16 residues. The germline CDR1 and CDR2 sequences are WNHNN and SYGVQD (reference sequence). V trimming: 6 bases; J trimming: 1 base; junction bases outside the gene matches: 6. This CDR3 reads CASSLGGLAGTDTQYF. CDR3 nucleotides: TGCGCCAGCAGCCTAGGGGGACTAGCGGGCACAGATACGCAGTATTTT.

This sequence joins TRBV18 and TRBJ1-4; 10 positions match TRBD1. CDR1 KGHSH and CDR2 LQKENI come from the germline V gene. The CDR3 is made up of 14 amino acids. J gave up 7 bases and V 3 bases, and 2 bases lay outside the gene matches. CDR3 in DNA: TGTGCCAGCTCACCGGACAGGGGGATTGAAAAACTGTTTTTT. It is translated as CASSPDRGIEKLFF.

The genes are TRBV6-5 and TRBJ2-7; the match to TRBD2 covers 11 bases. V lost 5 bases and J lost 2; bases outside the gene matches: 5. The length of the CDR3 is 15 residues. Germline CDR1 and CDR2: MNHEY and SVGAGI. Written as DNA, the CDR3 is TGTGCCAGCAGTCCACGACTAGCGGGACCCTACGAGCAGTACTTC. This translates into CASSPRLAGPYEQYF.

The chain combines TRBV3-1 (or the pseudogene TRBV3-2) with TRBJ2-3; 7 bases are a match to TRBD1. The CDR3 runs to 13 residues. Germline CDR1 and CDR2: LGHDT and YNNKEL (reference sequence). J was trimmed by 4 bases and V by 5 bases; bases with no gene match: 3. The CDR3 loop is CASSERGPDTQYF. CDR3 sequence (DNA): TGTGCCAGCAGCGAAAGGGGGCCAGATACGCAGTATTTT.

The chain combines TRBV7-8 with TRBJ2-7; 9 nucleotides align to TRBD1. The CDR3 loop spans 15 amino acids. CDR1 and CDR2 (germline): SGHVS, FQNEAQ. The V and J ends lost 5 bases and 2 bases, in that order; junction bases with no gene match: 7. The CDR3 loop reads CASSPGTGSAYEQYF. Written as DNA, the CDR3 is TGTGCCAGCAGCCCCGGGACAGGGAGTGCCTACGAGCAGTACTTC.

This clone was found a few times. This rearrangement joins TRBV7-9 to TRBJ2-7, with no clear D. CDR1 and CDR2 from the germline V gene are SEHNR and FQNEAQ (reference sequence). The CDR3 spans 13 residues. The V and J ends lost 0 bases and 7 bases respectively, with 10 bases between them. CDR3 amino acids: CASSLAARSEQYF. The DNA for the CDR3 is TGTGCCAGCAGCTTAGCCGCGCGGAGTGAGCAGTACTTC.

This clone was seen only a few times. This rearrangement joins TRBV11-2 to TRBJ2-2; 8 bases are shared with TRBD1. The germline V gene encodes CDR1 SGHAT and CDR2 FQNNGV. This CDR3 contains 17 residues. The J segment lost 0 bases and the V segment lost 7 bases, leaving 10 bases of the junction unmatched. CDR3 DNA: TGTGCCAGCAACACCTTCAGGGGGCAATCGAACACCGGGGAGCTGTTTTTT. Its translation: CASNTFRGQSNTGELFF.